These 8 T cell receptor beta chains were all obtained from the same sample, sequenced in a study of T cell responses to AZD1222 COVID-19 vaccine (dated by TCRdb to about 2021). Receptors were amplified or captured by the immunoSEQ multiplex PCR assay. TCRdb took this table from immuneACCESS and kept in-frame rearrangements with V and J called. Such tables lack part of the clones; where checked against another copy, unresolved V genes explain under half of the gap, and the rest is unexplained. A total of roughly 180,000 clones appear in this sample, 92% of them only once. 1.3% of the sample rests with the top ten. The sample's time point label, in plain terms: about 28 days (+/-7) after the second vaccine dose. This specimen consisted of peripheral blood, obtained 28 days after the second AZD1222 dose. These receptors were taken from an adult who received the AZD1222 COVID-19 vaccine.

This chain connects TRBV27 to TRBJ2-1, with D possibly being TRBD1 (6 bases). Germline V CDR1 and CDR2: MNHEY, SMNVEV (reference sequence). CDR3 length: 13 amino acids. V was pared by 3 bases and J by 7 bases, with 10 bases between. CDR3 protein: CASSFTGSNEQFF. The DNA for the CDR3 is TGTGCCAGCAGTTTCACAGGGTCGAATGAGCAGTTCTTC.

The chain couples TRBV12-3 or TRBV12-4 to TRBJ1-2, with a weak D call TRBD1 (5 bases). Trimming removed 3 bases at V and 7 bases at J, with 9 bases between. The CDR3 loop spans 12 amino acids. In DNA form, the CDR3 reads TGTGCCAGCAGTTTGTCTGGGGGTGGCTACACCTTC. Amino acids: CASSLSGGGYTF.

The rearrangement uses TRBV27 and TRBJ1-4; D remains unclear. The ends were cut back, 8 bases at V and 7 bases at J, with 14 bases in the middle. The germline V gene has CDR1 MNHEY and CDR2 SMNVEV (reference sequence). This CDR3 has 13 residues. The CDR3 coding sequence is TGTGCCAGCTCCCGGCTCGATGGTGAAAAACTGTTTTTT. This codes for CASSRLDGEKLFF.

This clone was seen only once. The V gene is TRBV7-9, the J gene TRBJ2-3; the D call may be TRBD1 or TRBD2 (6 bases each). The CDR3 is made up of 17 amino acids. Germline-derived CDR1 and CDR2 are SEHNR and FQNEAQ (reference sequence). V lost 6 bases and J 0 bases, leaving 19 bases between the germline ends. CDR3 bases: TGTGCCAGCAGTCGATTGCTGGCGGGGACAAGCACAGATACGCAGTATTTT. Amino acid sequence: CASSRLLAGTSTDTQYF.

The rearrangement links TRBV6-1 to TRBJ1-6, with D possibly being TRBD1 (5 bases). This CDR3 has 14 residues. Looked up from germline, CDR1 is MNHNS and CDR2 is SASEGT. V was cut by 1 base and J by 8 bases, with 9 bases left in between. This chain's CDR3 is CASSEVRGDSPLHF. For the CDR3, the DNA is TGTGCCAGCAGTGAAGTCCGGGGGGATTCACCCCTCCACTTT.

This clone was recorded only once. This chain uses TRBV10-3 with TRBJ1-5, with D perhaps TRBD1 (5 bases). The CDR3 has 15 residues. Germline V lookup: CDR1 ENHRY, CDR2 SYGVKD. V lost 2 bases and J 2 bases, leaving 10 bases between the germline ends. The CDR3 sequence is CAISEGGTGNQPQHF. For the CDR3, the DNA is TGTGCCATCAGTGAGGGGGGGACGGGCAATCAGCCCCAGCATTTT.

This chain connects TRBV29-1 to TRBJ2-7; D unresolved. Trimming cost V 4 bases and J 4 bases, with 8 bases left between them. The CDR3 extends over 11 amino acids. The germline V gene encodes CDR1 SQVTM and CDR2 ANQGSEA. As DNA, the CDR3 is TGCAGCGTTGGTTCGGAATACGAGCAGTACTTC. It encodes CSVGSEYEQYF.

The chain combines TRBV28 with TRBJ2-4; D is unclear. The CDR3 covers 13 residues. V dropped 4 bases and J dropped 3 bases, with 7 bases sitting between them. Germline CDR1 MDHEN, CDR2 SYDVKM. CDR3: CASSSRHKNIQYF. DNA for the CDR3: TGTGCCAGCAGTTCTCGACACAAAAACATTCAGTACTTC.